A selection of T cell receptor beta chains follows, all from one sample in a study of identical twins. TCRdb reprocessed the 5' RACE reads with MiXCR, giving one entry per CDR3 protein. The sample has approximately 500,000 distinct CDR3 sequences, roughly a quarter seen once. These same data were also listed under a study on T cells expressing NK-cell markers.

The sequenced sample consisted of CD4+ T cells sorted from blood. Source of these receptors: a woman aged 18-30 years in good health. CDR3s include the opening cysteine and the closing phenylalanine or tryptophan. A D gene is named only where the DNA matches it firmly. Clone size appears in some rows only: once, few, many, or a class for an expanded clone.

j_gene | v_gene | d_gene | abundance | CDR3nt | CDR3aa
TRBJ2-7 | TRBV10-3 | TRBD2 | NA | TGTGCCATCAGTGATACCGGGACTAGCCACGAGCAGTACTTC | CAISDTGTSHEQYF
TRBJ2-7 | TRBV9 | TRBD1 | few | TGTGCCAGCAGCGTAGGACTACCGGGACAGGGCTACGAGCAGTACTTC | CASSVGLPGQGYEQYF
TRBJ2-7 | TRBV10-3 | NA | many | TGTGCCATCAGTGAGTTCGGGGACACAGGAGGAACCTACGAGCAGTACTTC | CAISEFGDTGGTYEQYF
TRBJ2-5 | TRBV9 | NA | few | TGTGCCAGCAGCCCAAGGCGGTTCCAAGAGACCCAGTACTTC | CASSPRRFQETQYF
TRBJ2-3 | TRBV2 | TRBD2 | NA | TGTGCCAGCAGGGGGACTAGCGGGAGCAGTACGCAGTATTTT | CASRGTSGSSTQYF
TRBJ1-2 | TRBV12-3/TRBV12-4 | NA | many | TGTGCCAGCAGCGCGCTGGTAACCCCCCTAGGCTATGGCTACACCTTC | CASSALVTPLGYGYTF
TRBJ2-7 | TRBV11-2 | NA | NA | TGTGCCAGCAGCTTTTCCCTACTAGCAGTCGAGCAGTACTTC | CASSFSLLAVEQYF
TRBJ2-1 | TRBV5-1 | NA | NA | TGCGCCAGCAGCCCCCGGATGGATAATGAGCAGTTCTTC | CASSPRMDNEQFF
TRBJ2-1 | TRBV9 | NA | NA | TGTGCCAGCAGCGTCGCCCTTTACAATGAGCAGTTCTTC | CASSVALYNEQFF
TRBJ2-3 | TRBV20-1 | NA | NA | TGCAGTGCCTCTTCCGGGGCCCCGTTAGATACGCAGTATTTT | CSASSGAPLDTQYF
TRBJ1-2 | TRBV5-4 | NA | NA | TGTGCCAGCAGCTTGACTCGGGACACCCGCTATGGCTACACCTTC | CASSLTRDTRYGYTF
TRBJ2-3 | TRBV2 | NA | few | TGTGCCAGCAGTCGGGGGGCAACCACAGATACGCAGTATTTT | CASSRGATTDTQYF
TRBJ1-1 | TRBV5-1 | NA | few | TGCGCCAGCAGCCGGGCGGGACGGAACACTGAAGCTTTCTTT | CASSRAGRNTEAFF
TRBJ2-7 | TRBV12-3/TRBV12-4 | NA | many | TGTGCCAGCAGTCCACAGGGTGGGGAGCAGTACTTC | CASSPQGGEQYF
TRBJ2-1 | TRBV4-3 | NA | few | TGCGCCAGCAGCCCGGGGGCTAGCGGAGATTACAATGAGCAGTTCTTC | CASSPGASGDYNEQFF
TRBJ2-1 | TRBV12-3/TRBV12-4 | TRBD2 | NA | TGTGCCAGCAGTGGGACTAGCCCTTACAATGAGCAGTTCTTC | CASSGTSPYNEQFF
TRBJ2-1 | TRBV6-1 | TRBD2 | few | TGTGCCAGCAGGCCGAGCGGGGGGGGAACCTACAATGAGCAGTTCTTC | CASRPSGGGTYNEQFF
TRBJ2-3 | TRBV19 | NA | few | TGTGCCAGTAGTATAGAGAGTAGCCGCACAGATACGCAGTATTTT | CASSIESSRTDTQYF
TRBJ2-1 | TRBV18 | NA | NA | TGTGCCAGCTCACCGGGGAACCCGAATTACAATGAGCAGTTCTTC | CASSPGNPNYNEQFF
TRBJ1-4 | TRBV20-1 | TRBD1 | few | TGCAGTGCAAGGAGGGACAGGGAAAATGAAAAACTGTTTTTT | CSARRDRENEKLFF
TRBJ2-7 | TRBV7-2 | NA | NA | TGTGCCAGCAGCTTACGCGACCCCGAGCAGTACTTC | CASSLRDPEQYF
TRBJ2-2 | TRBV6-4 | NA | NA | TGTGCCAGCAGTAGCAGGACGAACACCGGGGAGCTGTTTTTT | CASSSRTNTGELFF
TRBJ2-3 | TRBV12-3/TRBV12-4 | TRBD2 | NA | TGTGCCAGCAGTTTATCGTGGAGGGAGCGGGAGGCCATGACAGATACGCAGTATTTT | CASSLSWREREAMTDTQYF
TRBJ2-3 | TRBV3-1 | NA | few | TGTGCCAGCAGCCACACCTCTAGAGGAGATACGCAGTATTTT | CASSHTSRGDTQYF
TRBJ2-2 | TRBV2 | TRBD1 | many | TGTGCCAGCAGCCCTGGGACAGGTCACACCGGGGAGCTGTTTTTT | CASSPGTGHTGELFF
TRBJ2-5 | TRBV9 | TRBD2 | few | TGTGCCAGCTCCCGAGCGGGGGGGCTAAGGGAGACCCAGTACTTC | CASSRAGGLRETQYF
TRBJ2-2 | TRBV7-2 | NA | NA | TGTGCCAGCAGACGGGACACCACCGGGGAGCTGTTTTTT | CASRRDTTGELFF
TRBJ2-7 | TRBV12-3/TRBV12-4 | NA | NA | TGTGCCAGCAGTCTCTCAACGTACTACGAGCAGTACTTC | CASSLSTYYEQYF
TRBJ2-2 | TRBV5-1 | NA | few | TGCGCCAGCAGCTTGGACAGGGGGGGCACCGGGGAGCTGTTTTTT | CASSLDRGGTGELFF
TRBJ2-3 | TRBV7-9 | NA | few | TGTGCCAGCAGGCTTTTGAAGGGTACAGATACGCAGTATTTT | CASRLLKGTDTQYF
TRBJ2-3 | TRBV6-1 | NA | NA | TGTGCCAGCAGACCCGGGACCCTCACAGATACGCAGTATTTT | CASRPGTLTDTQYF
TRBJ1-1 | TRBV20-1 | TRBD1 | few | TGCAGTGCTAGGTGGGACAGGGGTAAAGCTTTCTTT | CSARWDRGKAFF
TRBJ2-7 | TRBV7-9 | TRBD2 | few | TGTGCCAGCAGCAAGTGGACTAGCGGGCCTTCCTACGAGCAGTACTTC | CASSKWTSGPSYEQYF
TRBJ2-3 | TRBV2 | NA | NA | TGTGCCACCACCGGACAGACAGATACGCAGTATTTT | CATTGQTDTQYF
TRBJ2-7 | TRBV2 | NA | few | TGTGCCAGCTCCAGATACGAGCAGTACTTC | CASSRYEQYF
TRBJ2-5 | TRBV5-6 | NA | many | TGTGCCAGCAGCATAAACCAAGAGACCCAGTACTTC | CASSINQETQYF
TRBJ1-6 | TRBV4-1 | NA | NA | TGCGCCAGCAGCCAACGGCAGGAGGACAATTCACCCCTCCACTTT | CASSQRQEDNSPLHF
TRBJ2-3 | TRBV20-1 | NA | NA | TGCAGTGCCGTAGACAGAGCTAGCACAGATACGCAGTATTTT | CSAVDRASTDTQYF
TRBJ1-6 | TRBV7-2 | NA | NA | TGTGCCAGCACCATTAAAGGGGTAACTCATTCACCCCTCCACTTT | CASTIKGVTHSPLHF
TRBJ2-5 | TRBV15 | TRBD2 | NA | TGTGCCACCAGCAGAGATCAACGCGGGAGGGAACAAGAGACCCAGTACTTC | CATSRDQRGREQETQYF
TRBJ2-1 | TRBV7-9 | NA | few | TGTGCCAGCTCCACCGTAGCGGTATTATACAATGAGCAGTTCTTC | CASSTVAVLYNEQFF
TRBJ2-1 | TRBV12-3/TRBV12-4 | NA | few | TGTGCCAGCAGTTTTCGGCAGACCCTTAACAATGAGCAGTTCTTC | CASSFRQTLNNEQFF
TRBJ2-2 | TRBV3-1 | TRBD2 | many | TGTGCCAGCAGCCAAGTGGGAGGGCAAGGGGAGCTGTTTTTT | CASSQVGGQGELFF
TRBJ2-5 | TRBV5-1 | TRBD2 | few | TGCGCCAGCCGGGGACTAGCACAAGAGACCCAGTACTTC | CASRGLAQETQYF
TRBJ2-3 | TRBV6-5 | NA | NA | TGTGCCAGCAGACGTATCCAGGGGCTAAGCACAGATACGCAGTATTTT | CASRRIQGLSTDTQYF
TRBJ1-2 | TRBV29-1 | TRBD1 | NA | TGCAGCGTGGGGGGAGGGGACAGCCTAGAGACGAACTATGGCTACACCTTC | CSVGGGDSLETNYGYTF